The next 8 T cell receptor beta chains were all read from a single sample in a study of metastatic and nonmetastatic thyroid tumors. TCRdb redid the clone calls on the PCR reads using MiXCR. The sample carries approximately 25,000 clones, 20% recorded once. Among the patients, none had received any treatment before thyroid surgery. The sample consisted of blood. All receptors derive from a male donor with papillary thyroid cancer or a benign thyroid nodule (not recorded which). Some clones in this sample may be carry-over from other donors' samples.

The gene calls are TRBV28 and TRBJ1-5; no clear D. CDR3 length equals 16 residues. Germline V gene lookup returns CDR1 MDHEN and CDR2 SYDVKM. Trimming took off 7 bases at V and 4 bases at J, with 20 bases between the two ends. CDR3: CASIRQSGRLNQPQHF. The CDR3 DNA reads as TGTGCCAGCATCAGACAAAGTGGCCGCCTTAATCAGCCCCAGCATTTT.

This clone was detected many times. The V gene is TRBV7-8, the J gene TRBJ1-3; D is unclear. Trimming took off 0 bases at V and 0 bases at J, with 9 bases between the two ends. Germline-derived CDR1 and CDR2 are SGHVS and FQNEAQ. This CDR3 region has 16 residues. CDR3 in amino acids: CASSLALTFSGNTIYF. CDR3 DNA sequence: TGTGCCAGCAGCTTAGCTCTCACTTTCTCTGGAAACACCATATATTTT. Complete variable domain (other parts from reference TRBV7-8 and TRBJ1-3): GAGVSQSPRYKVAKRGQDVALRCDPISGHVSLFWYQQALGQGPEFLTYFQNEAQLDKSGLPSDRFFAERPEGSVSTLKIQRTQQEDSAVYLCASSLALTFSGNTIYFGEGSWLTVV.

This clone appeared many times. The chain combines TRBV4-1 with TRBJ2-2, with D unresolved. CDR3 length: 14 residues. V was pared by 1 base and J by 5 bases, with 8 bases between. The germline V gene has CDR1 MGHRA and CDR2 YSYEKL. The CDR3 here is CASSQGVATGELFF. The CDR3, as DNA: TGCGCCAGCAGCCAAGGAGTGGCAACCGGGGAGCTGTTTTTT.

The chain is built from TRBV11-2 and TRBJ2-2; D gene uncertain. Germline V gene lookup returns CDR1 SGHAT and CDR2 FQNNGV. The CDR3 covers 13 residues. V was trimmed by 0 bases and J by 4 bases, leaving 3 bases between them. CDR3 in amino acids: CASSLDPTGELFF. DNA of the CDR3: TGTGCCAGCAGCTTAGACCCCACCGGGGAGCTGTTTTTT.

The table lists this clone with many counts. This rearrangement joins TRBV27 to TRBJ2-1, with D tentatively TRBD1 (6 bases). This CDR3 has 15 amino acids. The V end lost 4 bases, the J end lost 4 bases, and 14 bases lay between the germline ends. The germline gives CDR1 MNHEY, CDR2 SMNVEV (reference sequence). The CDR3 sequence: CASSSRGPQYNEQFF. In DNA, the CDR3 is TGTGCCAGCAGTTCCAGGGGCCCTCAATACAATGAGCAGTTCTTC.

This clone has ten or more counts. Being one base from a much bigger clone, this may be a read error. This chain connects TRBV20-1 to TRBJ2-1; D is unclear. The CDR3 contains 14 residues. Germline lookup yields CDR1 DFQATT and CDR2 SNEGSKA (reference sequence). Trimming pared 4 bases from V and 10 bases from J, leaving 20 bases between. As DNA, the CDR3 is TGCAGTGCTACGAAAGGGAACCTCCTGGAGGAGCAGTTCTTC. Translated, it gives CSATKGNLLEEQFF.

This clone was seen ten or more times. The V gene is TRBV6-5, the J gene TRBJ2-1; 9 bases line up with TRBD2. In germline, CDR1 is MNHEY, CDR2 SVGAGI. The CDR3 runs to 17 residues. After removal of 2 bases from V and 4 bases from J, the junction contained 9 bases not matched to a gene. In nucleotides, the CDR3 is TGTGCCAGCAGTTACCCACATAGCGGGGGAACTTACAATGAGCAGTTCTTC. Residues: CASSYPHSGGTYNEQFF.

As for this clone: At one end, the junction sequence differs from germline, possibly due to a read error. The chain recombines TRBV7-8 with TRBJ1-1; no reliable D call. The CDR3 runs 13 residues. In germline, CDR1 is SGHVS, CDR2 FQNEAQ. The CDR3, as DNA: TGTGCCAGCAGCTTAGCGGATAGGTCTGATGCTTTCTTT. Protein product: CASSLADRSDAFF.